This TCR beta chain is from a study of cytomegalovirus exposure and HLA in healthy donors. CDR3 size: 15 residues. After removal of 5 bases from V and 1 base from J, the junction contained 6 bases not matched to a gene. Looked up from germline, CDR1 is KGHSH and CDR2 is LQKENI. Sequencing used immunoSEQ multiplex PCR; TCRdb keeps in-frame clones, though not all of them. Here the sample spans some 73,000 clones, around 90% being singletons. Material for sequencing was PBMCs. This sequence was found in a woman between 18 and 29 years old in good health and CMV-seropositive. The chain uses TRBV18 and TRBJ1-1, with TRBD1 matching 8 bases. CDR3 in amino acids: CASSSATGGNTEAFF. The DNA for the CDR3 is TGTGCCAGCTCATCGGCTACAGGGGGGAACACTGAAGCTTTCTTT.